These 10 T cell receptor beta chains share one sample of origin, sequenced in a study of beta chain features in type 1 diabetes. Findings and limits, study-wide: TCRB CDR3s were moderately but significantly shorter in Type 1 diabetes patients in all four CD4+ subsets.

The investigators reverse transcribed all of the isolated RNA, so they sequenced expressed TCRB transcripts. Using immunoSEQ multiplex PCR, the repertoire was profiled, and TCRdb retains in-frame clones only, with some absent. Of hundreds of thousands of clones in the sample, about an eighth are singletons; the top ten hold nearly 0.04%. What these receptors recognize is not known. The specimen was naive CD4+ T cells from blood. These receptors all come from a man between 18 and 29 years old with type 1 diabetes.

This clone was counted between two and nine times. The chain couples TRBV5-1 to TRBJ2-7; 9 nucleotides line up with TRBD1. The CDR3 consists of 14 residues. The germline CDR1 and CDR2 sequences are SGHRS and YFSETQ. J gave up 6 bases and V 4 bases, and 8 bases lay outside the gene matches. CDR3 loop: CASSGGTGTGEQYF. The CDR3 nucleotides read TGCGCCAGCAGCGGAGGGACAGGGACCGGCGAGCAGTACTTC.

This clone was counted only a few times. The junction and the germline gene differ at one end; a read error may be behind it. The V gene is TRBV7-7, the J gene TRBJ2-2, with TRBD1 as a possible D gene (5 bases). Germline CDR1 and CDR2: SSHAT and FNYEAQ (reference sequence). The CDR3 contains 13 residues. CDR3 amino acids: CASSSTGVGELFF. As DNA, the CDR3 is TGTGCTAGCAGCTCTACAGGAGTCGGGGAGCTGTTTTTT.

In its sample, this clone was seen a few times. The chain joins TRBV6-1 to TRBJ2-3; D perhaps matches TRBD1 (6 bases). The CDR3 consists of 14 residues. The V and J ends lost 6 bases and 2 bases respectively, with 12 bases between them. CDR1 is MNHNS, CDR2 SASEGT, per germline. This CDR3 is CASRGQRNTDTQYF. The CDR3 DNA reads as TGTGCCAGCAGAGGACAGAGAAACACAGATACGCAGTATTTT.

This clone turned up a few times. The chain uses TRBV30 and TRBJ2-7; D could derive from TRBD1 or TRBD2 (6 bases each). This CDR3 is 13 amino acids long. Trimming removed 0 bases from V and 5 bases from J, with 11 bases in between. Germline values: CDR1 GTSNPN, CDR2 SVGIG (reference sequence). The CDR3 reads CAWSVTGGNEQYF. For the CDR3, the DNA is TGTGCCTGGAGTGTGACCGGGGGCAACGAGCAGTACTTC. Together with reference TRBV30 and TRBJ2-7, the CDR3 gives the full variable domain: SQTIHQWPATLVQPVGSPLSLECTVEGTSNPNLYWYRQAAGRGLQLLFYSVGIGQISSEVPQNLSASRPQDRQFILSSKKLLLSDSGFYLCAWSVTGGNEQYFGPGTRLTVT.

The V call is TRBV11-2, the J call TRBJ2-1, with a tentative D call TRBD1 (5 bases). The germline CDR1 and CDR2 sequences are SGHAT and FQNNGV. V was clipped by 0 bases and J by 7 bases, with 10 bases between them. This CDR3 has 14 residues. This CDR3 is CASSLDQGLNEQFF. The CDR3 DNA follows: TGTGCCAGCAGCTTAGATCAGGGATTAAATGAGCAGTTCTTC.

The rearrangement links TRBV7-2 to TRBJ2-5; perhaps TRBD2 as D (6 bases). V was trimmed by 1 base and J by 5 bases, leaving 14 bases between them. The CDR3 extends over 15 amino acids. Germline V gives CDR1 SGHTA, CDR2 FQGNSA. The DNA for the CDR3 is TGTGCCAGCAGCTTAGTCGGGGGTTCTTGGGAGACCCAGTACTTC. Its translation: CASSLVGGSWETQYF.

This chain joins TRBV4-2 and TRBJ1-6, with 7 bases matching TRBD1. CDR1 and CDR2 from the germline V gene are LGHNA and YNFKEQ. The CDR3 is 19 amino acids. J lost 5 bases, V lost 6 bases, and 19 bases had no gene match. CDR3 sequence: CASRFIWTGVGGDNSPLHF. CDR3 bases: TGTGCCAGCAGATTCATTTGGACAGGTGTTGGAGGGGATAATTCACCCCTCCACTTT.

This rearrangement joins TRBV7-6 to TRBJ1-1; 9 bases are a match to TRBD1. The germline V gene has CDR1 SGHVS and CDR2 FNYEAQ. This CDR3 spans 17 amino acids. J lost 10 bases, V lost 3 bases, and 18 bases had no gene match. The CDR3 loop is CASSFYPQGARGHGAFF. The CDR3 DNA is TGTGCCAGCAGCTTCTACCCACAGGGGGCTCGGGGCCATGGAGCTTTCTTT.

This clone was picked up a small number of times. The CDR3, as DNA: TGTGCCAGTAGTATGGGGTACATGGGTTTGCAGTACTTC. Translating gives CASSMGYMGLQYF. V and J are TRBV19 and TRBJ2-7; D gene unclear. The CDR3 contains 13 residues. The germline V and J ends were trimmed by 3 bases and 9 bases, with 15 bases remaining between them. The germline gives CDR1 LNHDA, CDR2 SQIVND (reference sequence).

In its sample, this clone was seen a few times. The chain is built from TRBV6-5 and TRBJ1-2; no clear D gene. The CDR3 extends over 14 amino acids. From germline, CDR1 is MNHEY and CDR2 SVGAGI. Trimming removed 6 bases from V and 2 bases from J, with 13 bases in between. Written as DNA, the CDR3 is TGTGCCAGCAGGGCCATGGTAGGCAACTATGGCTACACCTTC. This encodes CASRAMVGNYGYTF.